Detailed here is one T cell receptor (beta chain). The CDR3 has 17 residues. V lost 0 bases and J 1 base, leaving 15 bases between the germline ends. Germline-derived CDR1 and CDR2 are MNHEY and SVGEGT. Clinical histories supplied by participants themselves formed the basis of cohort assignment. For recovered donors of Cohort 3, there were two negative PCRs, clearance, or symptom resolution. These data belong to a study of blood T cell repertoires in COVID-19. Study at large: COVID-19 samples, acute and convalescent, were from the United States, Italy and Spain. In each case, the material was cDNA or gDNA derived from T cells, B-cell-depleted T cells, or PBMCs.

Assay used: immunoSEQ multiplex PCR; TCRdb lists only in-frame clones, some missing. This table has approximately 400,000 clones, roughly 87% appearing once. The receptor's source is a woman aged 50 to 65 who had recovered from COVID-19. The chain uses TRBV6-2 or TRBV6-3 and TRBJ1-1; maybe TRBD1 (5 bases). The source material was PBMCs or T cells enriched from blood (not recorded which). CDR3 nucleotide sequence: TGTGCCAGCAGTTACTCGCCGCAGGGTTCGTGGAACACTGAAGCTTTCTTT. Amino acids: CASSYSPQGSWNTEAFF.